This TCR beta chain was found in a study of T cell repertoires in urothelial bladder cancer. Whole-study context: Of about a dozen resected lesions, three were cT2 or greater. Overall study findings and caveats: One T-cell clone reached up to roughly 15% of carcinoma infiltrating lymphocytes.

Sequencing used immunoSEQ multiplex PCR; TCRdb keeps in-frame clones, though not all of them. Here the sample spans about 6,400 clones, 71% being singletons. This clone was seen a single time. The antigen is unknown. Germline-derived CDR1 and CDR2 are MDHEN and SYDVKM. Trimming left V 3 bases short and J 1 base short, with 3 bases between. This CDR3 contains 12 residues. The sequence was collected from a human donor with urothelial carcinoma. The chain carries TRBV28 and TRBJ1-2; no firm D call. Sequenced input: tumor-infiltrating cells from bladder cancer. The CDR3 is CASSLVNYGYTF. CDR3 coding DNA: TGTGCCAGCAGTTTGGTTAACTATGGCTACACCTTC.